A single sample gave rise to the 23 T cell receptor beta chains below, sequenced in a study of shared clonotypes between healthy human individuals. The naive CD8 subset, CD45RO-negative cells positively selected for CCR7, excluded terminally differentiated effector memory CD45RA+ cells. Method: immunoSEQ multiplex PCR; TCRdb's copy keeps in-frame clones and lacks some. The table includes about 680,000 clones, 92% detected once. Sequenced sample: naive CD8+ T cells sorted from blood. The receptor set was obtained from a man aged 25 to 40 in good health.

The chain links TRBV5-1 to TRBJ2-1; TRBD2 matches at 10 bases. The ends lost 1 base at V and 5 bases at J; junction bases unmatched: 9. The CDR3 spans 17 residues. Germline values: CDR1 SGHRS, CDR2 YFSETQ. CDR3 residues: CASSLYGRLAGDNEQFF. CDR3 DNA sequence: TGCGCCAGCAGCTTGTACGGGCGGCTAGCGGGAGACAATGAGCAGTTCTTC.

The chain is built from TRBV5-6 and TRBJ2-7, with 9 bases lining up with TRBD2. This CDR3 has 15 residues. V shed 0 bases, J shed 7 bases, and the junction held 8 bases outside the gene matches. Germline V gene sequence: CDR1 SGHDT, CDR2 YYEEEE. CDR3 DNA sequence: TGTGCCAGCAGCTTGGAGCTAGCGGGATTTGGGGAGCAGTACTTC. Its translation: CASSLELAGFGEQYF.

In DNA form, the CDR3 reads TGTGCCAGCAGTTTAGGGAGCCAACCTAGCACAGATACGCAGTATTTT. It codes for CASSLGSQPSTDTQYF. This rearrangement joins TRBV28 to TRBJ2-3, with TRBD2 as a possible D gene (5 bases). The CDR3 has 16 residues. V gave up 2 bases and J gave up 0 bases, with 12 bases separating them. Per the germline V gene, CDR1 is MDHEN and CDR2 is SYDVKM.

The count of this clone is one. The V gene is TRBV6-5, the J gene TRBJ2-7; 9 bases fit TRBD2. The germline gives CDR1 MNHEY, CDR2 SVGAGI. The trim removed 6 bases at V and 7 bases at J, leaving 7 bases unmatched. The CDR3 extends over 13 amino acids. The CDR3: CASRTTSGWEQYF. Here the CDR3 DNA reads TGTGCCAGCAGAACGACTAGCGGTTGGGAGCAGTACTTC.

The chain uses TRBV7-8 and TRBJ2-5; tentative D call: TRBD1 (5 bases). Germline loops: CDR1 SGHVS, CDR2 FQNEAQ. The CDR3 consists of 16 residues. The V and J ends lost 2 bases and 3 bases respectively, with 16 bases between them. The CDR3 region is CASSLYPRGREETQYF. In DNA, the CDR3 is TGTGCCAGCAGCTTATACCCTCGAGGCAGGGAAGAGACCCAGTACTTC.

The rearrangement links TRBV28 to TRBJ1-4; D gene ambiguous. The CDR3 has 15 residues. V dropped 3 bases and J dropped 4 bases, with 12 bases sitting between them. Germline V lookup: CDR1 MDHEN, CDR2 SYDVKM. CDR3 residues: CASSFWGNGNEKLFF. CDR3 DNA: TGTGCCAGCAGTTTTTGGGGTAATGGTAATGAAAAACTGTTTTTT.

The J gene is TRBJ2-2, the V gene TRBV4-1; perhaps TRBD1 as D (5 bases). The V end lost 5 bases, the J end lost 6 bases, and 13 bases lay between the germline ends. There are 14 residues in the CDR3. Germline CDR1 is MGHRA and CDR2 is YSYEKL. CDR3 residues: CASSKGPMAGELFF. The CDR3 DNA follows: TGCGCCAGCAGCAAGGGGCCCATGGCCGGGGAGCTGTTTTTT.

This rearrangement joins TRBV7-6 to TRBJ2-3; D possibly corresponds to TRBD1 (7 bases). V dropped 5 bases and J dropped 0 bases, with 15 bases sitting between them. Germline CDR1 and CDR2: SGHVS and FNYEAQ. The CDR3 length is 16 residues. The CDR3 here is CASSEAGQTSTDTQYF. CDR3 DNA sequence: TGTGCCAGCAGCGAGGCGGGACAGACTAGCACAGATACGCAGTATTTT.

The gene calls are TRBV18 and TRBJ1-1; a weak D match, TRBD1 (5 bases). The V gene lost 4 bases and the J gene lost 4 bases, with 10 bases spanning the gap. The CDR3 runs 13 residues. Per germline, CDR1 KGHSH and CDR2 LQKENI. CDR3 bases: TGTGCCAGCTCACAGGGGTACGGCACTGAAGCTTTCTTT. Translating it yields CASSQGYGTEAFF.

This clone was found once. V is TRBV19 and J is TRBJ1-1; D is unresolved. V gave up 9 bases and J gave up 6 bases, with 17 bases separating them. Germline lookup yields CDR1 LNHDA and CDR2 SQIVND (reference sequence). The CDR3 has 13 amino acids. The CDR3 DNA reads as TGTGCCAGCTCCTCCACCAGTCCGTCTGAAGCTTTCTTT. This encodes CASSSTSPSEAFF.

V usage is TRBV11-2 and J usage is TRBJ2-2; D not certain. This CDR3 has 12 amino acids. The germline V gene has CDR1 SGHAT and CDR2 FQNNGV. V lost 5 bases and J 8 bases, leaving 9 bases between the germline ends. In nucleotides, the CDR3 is TGTGCCAGCAGCAGCCCCCGAGGGGAGCTGTTTTTT. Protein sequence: CASSSPRGELFF.

This chain's CDR3 is CASSPTPDRDPYEQYF. The CDR3 DNA reads TGTGCCAGCTCACCGACCCCGGACAGGGATCCCTACGAGCAGTACTTC. The V gene is TRBV18, the J gene TRBJ2-7, with 8 nucleotides matching TRBD1. Germline assignment: CDR1 KGHSH and CDR2 LQKENI. J lost 2 bases, V lost 3 bases, and 9 bases had no gene match. The CDR3 totals 16 residues.

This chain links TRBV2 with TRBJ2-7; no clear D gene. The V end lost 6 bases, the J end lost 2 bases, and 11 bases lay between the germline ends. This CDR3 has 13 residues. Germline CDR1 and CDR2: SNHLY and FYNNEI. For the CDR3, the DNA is TGTGCCAGCAGCTTCAGTAGCCCCTACGAGCAGTACTTC. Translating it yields CASSFSSPYEQYF.

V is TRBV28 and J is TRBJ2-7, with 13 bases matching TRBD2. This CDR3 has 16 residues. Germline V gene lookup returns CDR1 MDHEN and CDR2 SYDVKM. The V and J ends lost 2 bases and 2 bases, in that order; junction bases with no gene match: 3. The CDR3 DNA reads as TGTGCCAGCAGTTTAGAACTAGCGGGAGGGCCCTACGAGCAGTACTTC. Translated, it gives CASSLELAGGPYEQYF.

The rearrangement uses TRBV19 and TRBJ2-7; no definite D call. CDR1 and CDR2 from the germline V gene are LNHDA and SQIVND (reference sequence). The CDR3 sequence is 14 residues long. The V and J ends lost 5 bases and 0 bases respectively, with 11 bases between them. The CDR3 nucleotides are TGTGCCAGTAGTCAAACCGGGCTCTCCTACGAGCAGTACTTC. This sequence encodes CASSQTGLSYEQYF.

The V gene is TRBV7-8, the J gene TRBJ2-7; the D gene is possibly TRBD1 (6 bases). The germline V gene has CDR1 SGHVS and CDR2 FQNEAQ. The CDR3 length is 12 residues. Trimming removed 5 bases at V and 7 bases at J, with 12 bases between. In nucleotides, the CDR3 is TGTGCCAGCAGCGACAGGTTTTGGGAGCAGTACTTC. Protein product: CASSDRFWEQYF.

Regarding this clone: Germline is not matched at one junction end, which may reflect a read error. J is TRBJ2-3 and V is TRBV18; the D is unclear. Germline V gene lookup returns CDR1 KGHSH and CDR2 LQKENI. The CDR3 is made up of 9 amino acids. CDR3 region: CASSPTPFF. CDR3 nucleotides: TGTGCCAGCTCACCAACTCCCTTTTTT.

The CDR3 loop reads CASSLLWGNQETQYF. CDR3 in DNA: TGTGCCAGCAGCTTACTTTGGGGGAACCAAGAGACCCAGTACTTC. The V call is TRBV7-6, the J call TRBJ2-5; D is tentatively TRBD1 or TRBD2 (5 bases each). CDR3 size: 15 residues. CDR1 is SGHVS and CDR2 is FNYEAQ in the germline V gene. Deletions cut 2 bases from V and 0 bases from J, with 10 bases between. Variable domain in full (rest from reference TRBV7-6 and TRBJ2-5): GAGVSQSPRYKVTKRGQDVALRCDPISGHVSLYWYRQALGQGPEFLTYFNYEAQQDKSGLPNDRFSAERPEGSISTLTIQRTEQRDSAMYRCASSLLWGNQETQYFGPGTRLLVL.

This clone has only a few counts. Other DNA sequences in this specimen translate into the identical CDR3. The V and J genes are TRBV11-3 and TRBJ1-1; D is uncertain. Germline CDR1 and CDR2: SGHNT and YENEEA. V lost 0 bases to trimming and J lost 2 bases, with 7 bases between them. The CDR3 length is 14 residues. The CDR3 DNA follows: TGTGCCAGCAGCTTAGATTCCGGTAACACTGAAGCTTTCTTT. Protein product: CASSLDSGNTEAFF.

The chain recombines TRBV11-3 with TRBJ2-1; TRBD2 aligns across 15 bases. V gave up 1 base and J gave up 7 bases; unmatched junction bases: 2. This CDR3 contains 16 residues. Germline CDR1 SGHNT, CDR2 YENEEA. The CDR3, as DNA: TGTGCCAGCAGCTTAGTGGGACTAGCGGGAGGAAATGAGCAGTTCTTC. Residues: CASSLVGLAGGNEQFF.

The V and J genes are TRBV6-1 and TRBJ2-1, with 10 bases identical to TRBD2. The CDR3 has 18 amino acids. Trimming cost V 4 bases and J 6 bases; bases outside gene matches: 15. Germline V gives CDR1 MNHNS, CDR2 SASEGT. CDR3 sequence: CASSVLGTSDSPSNEQFF. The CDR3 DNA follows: TGTGCCAGCAGTGTTCTGGGGACTAGCGACTCCCCCTCCAATGAGCAGTTCTTC.

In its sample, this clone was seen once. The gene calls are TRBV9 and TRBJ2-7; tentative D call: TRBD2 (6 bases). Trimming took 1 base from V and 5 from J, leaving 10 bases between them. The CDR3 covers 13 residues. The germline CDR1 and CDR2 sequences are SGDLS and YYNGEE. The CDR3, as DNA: TGTGCCAGCAGCGTATTTACGGGGGACGAGCAGTACTTC. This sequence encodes CASSVFTGDEQYF.

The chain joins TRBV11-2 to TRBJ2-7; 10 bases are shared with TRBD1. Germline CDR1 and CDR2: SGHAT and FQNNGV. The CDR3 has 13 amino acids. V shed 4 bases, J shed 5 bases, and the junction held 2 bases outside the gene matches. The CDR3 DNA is TGTGCCAGCAGCTCCGGGACAGGGGACGAGCAGTACTTC. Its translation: CASSSGTGDEQYF.